This T cell receptor beta chain was recovered during a study of blood T cell repertoires in COVID-19. As for the study in general: Spain, Italy and the United States supplied samples that represented acute and convalescent COVID-19. Sample material is recorded as cDNA or gDNA derived from T cells, B-cell-depleted T cells, or PBMCs.

Produced via immunoSEQ multiplex PCR; TCRdb's table is partial and in-frame only. Among about 370,000 clones listed, roughly nine tenths were seen once. The CDR3 spans 19 residues. Trimming pared 0 bases from V and 4 bases from J, leaving 21 bases between. CDR1 is SGHDN and CDR2 is FVKESK in the germline V gene. Cohort 3 recovery required two negative PCRs, clearance, or symptom resolution. The chain uses TRBV14 and TRBJ2-2, with TRBD1 as a possible D gene (6 bases). This receptor was identified in a man in his late teens or twenties who had recovered from COVID-19. The sample consisted of PBMCs or T cells enriched from blood (not recorded which). The CDR3 region has the DNA TGTGCCAGCAGCCAAGAGGGGATCAGGGGAGCGGTAGTCACCGGGGAGCTGTTTTTT. This codes for CASSQEGIRGAVVTGELFF.